A single sample gave rise to the 25 T cell receptor beta chains below, sequenced in a study of T-cell memory formation after mild COVID-19 (dated by TCRdb to 2020 to 2022). The method behind the library was 5' RACE. Sequencing relied on an Illumina NovaSeq 6000. Through fastp at Q25 and MiXCR, TCRdb rebuilt clones from the public reads, retaining in-frame beta chains. Records with the same CDR3 protein are collapsed into one entry carrying the most frequent genes and DNA. In all, the sample holds 400,000 to 550,000 distinct CDR3 sequences, and around 27% of those were seen once. The ten biggest clones cover under 15% of the sample. Sequenced material: PBMCs or a T cell subset sorted from them (not recorded which). Receptor source: an adult woman who had mild COVID-19 (a few samples of this study predate the infection). The sample titles of this study are shuffled in the database, so cell type and time point are left out; the donor was told from shared clones.

This clonotype was seen more than once but under ten times. J is TRBJ2-2 and V is TRBV7-6; 12 positions agree with TRBD1. Trimming at V came to 5 bases and at J to 4 bases, leaving 5 bases not matched to a gene. CDR1 is SGHVS and CDR2 is FNYEAQ in the germline V gene. The CDR3 has 16 residues. CDR3: CASSLGTGGVTGELFF. Written as DNA, the CDR3 is TGTGCCAGCAGCCTCGGGACAGGGGGCGTCACCGGGGAGCTGTTTTTT. Supplemented by reference TRBV7-6 and TRBJ2-2, the full variable domain reads GAGVSQSPRYKVTKRGQDVALRCDPISGHVSLYWYRQALGQGPEFLTYFNYEAQQDKSGLPNDRFSAERPEGSISTLTIQRTEQRDSAMYRCASSLGTGGVTGELFFGEGSRLTVL.

This sequence joins TRBV24-1 and TRBJ2-1; 7 positions match TRBD2. The ends lost 2 bases at V and 2 bases at J; junction bases unmatched: 5. Looked up from germline, CDR1 is KGHDR and CDR2 is SFDVKD. CDR3 length equals 16 residues. CDR3 sequence (DNA): TGTGCCACCAGTGATTATGGTCTAGCGGCCTACAATGAGCAGTTCTTC. Residues: CATSDYGLAAYNEQFF.

The chain couples TRBV6-5 to TRBJ2-1; 7 bases are a match to TRBD1. CDR3 length equals 14 residues. V lost 6 bases to trimming and J lost 6 bases; unmatched junction nucleotides: 8. Germline loops: CDR1 MNHEY, CDR2 SVGAGI. The CDR3 region has the DNA TGTGCCAGCAGCCAGGACAGGAGTAGCAATGAGCAGTTCTTC. This translates into CASSQDRSSNEQFF.

This clonotype was found a few times. The CDR3 nucleotides read TGTGCCAGCAGTTTCTCCCCGGGGCTAGCGGGGGGCGACACAGATACGCAGTATTTT. Translating gives CASSFSPGLAGGDTDTQYF. The V call is TRBV12-3 or TRBV12-4, the J call TRBJ2-3; 11 nucleotides agree with TRBD2. With 3 bases clipped from V and 2 bases from J, the junction kept 13 bases outside the gene matches. The CDR3 has 19 amino acids.

The chain has TRBV12-3 or TRBV12-4 and TRBJ1-2; D perhaps matches TRBD1 (5 bases). V lost 3 bases and J 2 bases, leaving 13 bases between the germline ends. The CDR3 sequence is 15 residues long. As DNA, the CDR3 is TGTGCCAGCAGTTTCGGAACTTGGGGCAACTATGGCTACACCTTC. Its translation: CASSFGTWGNYGYTF.

The V gene is TRBV10-3, the J gene TRBJ1-2; 7 bases are shared with TRBD1. V shed 6 bases, J shed 7 bases, and the junction held 8 bases outside the gene matches. Germline-derived CDR1 and CDR2 are ENHRY and SYGVKD. This CDR3 has 13 residues. CDR3 in amino acids: CAIRGDSGGGYTF. The CDR3 DNA is TGTGCCATCAGAGGGGACAGCGGAGGTGGCTACACCTTC.

This clonotype was seen more than once but under ten times. The chain carries TRBV5-1 and TRBJ2-1; a weak D match, TRBD2 (5 bases). Germline CDR1 and CDR2: SGHRS and YFSETQ. The CDR3 is made up of 14 amino acids. Trimming left V 5 bases short and J 1 base short, with 10 bases between. The chain's CDR3 is CASRLSGSYNEQFF. The CDR3 region has the DNA TGCGCCAGCAGACTGTCGGGATCCTACAATGAGCAGTTCTTC.

There are a few counts of this clonotype. The chain links TRBV15 to TRBJ1-6; no firm D call. Germline V lookup: CDR1 LNHNV, CDR2 YYDKDF (reference sequence). This CDR3 is 16 amino acids long. V was clipped by 0 bases and J by 0 bases, with 6 bases between them. Written as DNA, the CDR3 is TGTGCCACCAGCAGAGATCGGGTCTCCTATAATTCACCCCTCCACTTT. It is translated as CATSRDRVSYNSPLHF.

The rearrangement uses TRBV18 and TRBJ1-1; D not certain. Trimming shortened V by 0 bases and J by 5 bases, and 13 bases separated the two germline ends. The CDR3 has 15 amino acids. The germline V gene has CDR1 KGHSH and CDR2 LQKENI. In DNA form, the CDR3 reads TGTGCCAGCTCACCACCGGGGTTCGAGAGGACTGAAGCTTTCTTT. It is translated as CASSPPGFERTEAFF.

This clonotype was counted between two and nine times. The chain employs TRBV5-6 and TRBJ1-1; no clear D. The germline V and J ends were trimmed by 4 bases and 0 bases, with 13 bases remaining between them. CDR1 SGHDT and CDR2 YYEEEE come from the germline V gene. The CDR3 is made up of 15 amino acids. The CDR3 is CASSLIEAMNTEAFF. In nucleotides, the CDR3 is TGTGCCAGCAGCCTGATTGAGGCGATGAACACTGAAGCTTTCTTT.

This chain joins TRBV6-5 and TRBJ2-5; D possibly corresponds to TRBD2 (6 bases). There are 14 residues in the CDR3. Germline V gene lookup returns CDR1 MNHEY and CDR2 SVGAGI. The V gene lost 7 bases and the J gene lost 5 bases, with 17 bases spanning the gap. The CDR3 reads CASTHGGETETQYF. The CDR3 DNA is TGTGCCAGCACCCACGGGGGAGAAACGGAGACCCAGTACTTC.

This clonotype showed up many times. The J gene is TRBJ2-3, the V gene TRBV12-3 or TRBV12-4; 7 nucleotides agree with TRBD2. The CDR3 contains 14 residues. V dropped 4 bases and J dropped 1; count of bases not matched to a gene: 2. CDR3 nucleotides: TGTGCCAGCAGTTGGAGCGGGGGCACAGATACGCAGTATTTT. It is translated as CASSWSGGTDTQYF.

This clonotype has just a few counts. This rearrangement joins TRBV27 to TRBJ2-3; 9 nucleotides align to TRBD1. Losses at the gene ends were 4 bases for V and 3 bases for J; bases not matched to a gene: 8. This CDR3 region has 16 residues. Germline assignment: CDR1 MNHEY and CDR2 SMNVEV (reference sequence). Written as DNA, the CDR3 is TGTGCCAGCAGTTATAAGGGGACAGGGTTGACAGATACGCAGTATTTT. Encoded protein: CASSYKGTGLTDTQYF.

Only a few counts were recorded for this clonotype. CDR3 sequence (DNA): TGTGCCAGTAGTATTCCCAGGGGGTCGGGGAATCAGCCCCAGCATTTT. Translating it yields CASSIPRGSGNQPQHF. The chain joins TRBV19 to TRBJ1-5, with 7 bases aligning to TRBD1. Per germline, CDR1 LNHDA and CDR2 SQIVND (reference sequence). This CDR3 has 16 residues. V dropped 3 bases and J dropped 4; count of bases not matched to a gene: 9. Using reference TRBV19 and TRBJ1-5 for the parts outside the CDR3, the full variable domain is DGGITQSPKYLFRKEGQNVTLSCEQNLNHDAMYWYRQDPGQGLRLIYYSQIVNDFQKGDIAEGYSVSREKKESFPLTVTSAQKNPTAFYLCASSIPRGSGNQPQHFGDGTRLSIL.

The chain couples TRBV12-3 or TRBV12-4 to TRBJ2-1; 8 bases are shared with TRBD2. The junction had 12 bases not matched to a gene; V was cut back by 6 bases and J by 5 bases. This CDR3 has 16 amino acids. The CDR3 loop reads CASSPPSGLGDNEQFF. Written as DNA, the CDR3 is TGTGCCAGCAGCCCTCCGTCGGGACTAGGGGACAATGAGCAGTTCTTC.

The chain joins TRBV29-1 to TRBJ2-1; 7 bases fit TRBD1. This CDR3 has 14 residues. V trimming: 7 bases; J trimming: 2 bases; junction bases outside the gene matches: 8. CDR1 and CDR2 from the germline V gene are SQVTM and ANQGSEA. The CDR3 coding sequence is TGCAGCGGTGGGACAGCGTCAACCTACAATGAGCAGTTCTTC. Translating it yields CSGGTASTYNEQFF.

V and J are TRBV19 and TRBJ2-2; tentatively, D is TRBD2 (5 bases). The CDR3 covers 16 residues. V lost 7 bases and J lost 0, with 15 bases in between. Germline V gene data show CDR1 as LNHDA and CDR2 as SQIVND (reference sequence). CDR3 residues: CASISVRTPNTGELFF. CDR3 sequence (DNA): TGTGCCAGTATTAGCGTACGTACCCCGAACACCGGGGAGCTGTTTTTT. Full variable domain (rest looked up from reference TRBV19 and TRBJ2-2): DGGITQSPKYLFRKEGQNVTLSCEQNLNHDAMYWYRQDPGQGLRLIYYSQIVNDFQKGDIAEGYSVSREKKESFPLTVTSAQKNPTAFYLCASISVRTPNTGELFFGEGSRLTVL.

This clonotype has just a few counts. The chain is built from TRBV15 and TRBJ1-1; D possibly corresponds to TRBD1 (6 bases). The germline CDR1 and CDR2 sequences are LNHNV and YYDKDF (reference sequence). Trimming left V 0 bases short and J 6 bases short, with 11 bases between. This CDR3 is 14 amino acids long. In DNA, the CDR3 is TGTGCCACCAGCAGAGATGCGGACAGACCTGAAGCTTTCTTT. It yields the protein CATSRDADRPEAFF.

The J gene is TRBJ2-7, the V gene TRBV10-3; 10 positions match TRBD2. Germline V gene data show CDR1 as ENHRY and CDR2 as SYGVKD. Trimming at V came to 2 bases and at J to 4 bases, leaving 2 bases not matched to a gene. This CDR3 spans 14 amino acids. The CDR3 sequence: CAISEGLAAYEQYF. CDR3 DNA sequence: TGTGCCATCAGTGAGGGACTAGCGGCGTACGAGCAGTACTTC.

V and J are TRBV7-2 and TRBJ2-7; 9 bases line up with TRBD1. There are 15 residues in the CDR3. Germline V gene data show CDR1 as SGHTA and CDR2 as FQGNSA. The V gene end was trimmed by 5 bases and the J gene end by 7 bases; junction bases not matched to a gene: 12. CDR3 nucleotide sequence: TGTGCCAGCAGCCAAACAGGGGGCTCAGGACGGGAGCAGTACTTC. It translates to CASSQTGGSGREQYF.

The rearrangement joins TRBV20-1 to TRBJ1-1; D unresolved. Germline V gives CDR1 DFQATT, CDR2 SNEGSKA (reference sequence). The V and J ends lost 5 bases and 7 bases respectively, with 14 bases between them. The CDR3 has 12 amino acids. CDR3 sequence reads: CSASRDGFEAFF. CDR3 DNA sequence: TGCAGTGCTTCTCGCGACGGCTTTGAAGCTTTCTTT.

The chain recombines TRBV12-3 or TRBV12-4 with TRBJ1-4; D remains unclear. V was cut by 2 bases and J by 3 bases, with 10 bases left in between. The CDR3 is made up of 15 amino acids. CDR3 in DNA: TGTGCCAGCAGTTTACGCGCAGCCGCTAATGAAAAACTGTTTTTT. Translation gives CASSLRAAANEKLFF.

This clonotype has a count of ten or more. The chain carries TRBV18 and TRBJ1-1, with TRBD1 as a possible D gene (5 bases). V was pared by 5 bases and J by 14 bases, with 18 bases between. Looked up from germline, CDR1 is KGHSH and CDR2 is LQKENI. This CDR3 comprises 12 residues. For the CDR3, the DNA is TGTGCCAGCTCAACCGGGGCGGGACCCGGGTTCTTT. Its translation: CASSTGAGPGFF.

On this clonotype itself: Germline is not matched at one junction end, which may reflect a read error. The chain is built from TRBV7-9 and TRBJ2-2, with 8 bases matching TRBD2. This CDR3 has 17 residues. The V gene's germline CDR1 is SEHNR and CDR2 FQNEAQ (reference sequence). The CDR3 region is CDSSFNFSGTNTGELFF. The CDR3 coding sequence is TGTGACAGCAGCTTCAACTTTAGCGGGACGAACACCGGGGAGCTGTTTTTT.

This chain joins TRBV3-1 and TRBJ2-1; D is undetermined. The CDR3 loop spans 13 amino acids. Germline-derived CDR1 and CDR2 are LGHDT and YNNKEL (reference sequence). V lost 2 bases and J lost 0, with 2 bases in between. The DNA for the CDR3 is TGTGCCAGCAGCCAACCCTCCTACAATGAGCAGTTCTTC. It encodes CASSQPSYNEQFF.